The clone carrying this T cell receptor (beta chain) was picked up a small number of times. Via MiXCR, TCRdb re-called the 5' RACE reads, giving one row per CDR3 protein. Of some 660,000 distinct CDR3 sequences in the sample, approximately 9% were seen once. The CDR3 loop spans 18 amino acids. From germline, CDR1 is LGHNA and CDR2 YSLEER. The trim removed 2 bases at V and 7 bases at J, leaving 9 bases unmatched. This sample was included in a study of identical twins. The same sample was also used in a study of yellow fever vaccine responses in identical twins.

V is TRBV4-3 and J is TRBJ2-1; 15 nucleotides align to TRBD2. The clonotype was recovered from a woman in her late teens or twenties in good health. Sequencing input: PBMCs. The CDR3 nucleotides are TGCGCCAGCAGCCAATTCGGGACTAGCGGGAGGACAGGGAATGAGCAGTTCTTC. Translated, it gives CASSQFGTSGRTGNEQFF.